One TCR beta chain is described in this entry. Investigators performed immunoSEQ version v3.0 at survey level. Sequencing used immunoSEQ multiplex PCR; TCRdb keeps in-frame clones, though not all of them. The sample holds about 25,000 clones, over 70% seen once. This record comes from a study of long-term antiretroviral therapy in people with HIV. In germline, CDR1 is LNHDA, CDR2 SQIVND (reference sequence). This CDR3 is built from 13 residues. The V and J ends lost 3 bases and 2 bases respectively, with 8 bases between them. The origin of this receptor is a man aged 18 to 35 with HIV. The sequenced sample was unsorted PBMCs, obtained 3 years after starting antiretroviral therapy. V usage is TRBV19 and J usage is TRBJ2-7, with D perhaps TRBD1 or TRBD2 (6 bases each). The CDR3 here is CASSIGGTYEQYF. The CDR3 coding sequence is TGTGCCAGTAGTATCGGGGGCACCTACGAGCAGTACTTC.